This is a list of T cell receptor beta chains from one sample in a study of blood T cell repertoires in COVID-19. Only in-frame clones appear in the TCRdb table, and some are missing; sequencing was by immunoSEQ multiplex PCR. The sample lists 150,000 to 200,000 clones, 84% occurring once. Sequenced sample: PBMCs or T cells enriched from blood (not recorded which). These receptors all stem from a man aged 50 or older who had recovered from COVID-19. CDR3s include the opening cysteine and the closing phenylalanine or tryptophan. Each record gives: D gene, J gene, V gene, clone size, CDR3 DNA, CDR3 protein. D genes are given only for firm matches. Where a row states a size, it is once, few, many or the class of an expanded clone; other rows omit it.

TRBD1 TRBJ1-1 TRBV5-1 many TGCGCCAGCAGCTTAGGGTCGGGACAGGGTATTACAGAAGCTTTCTTT CASSLGSGQGITEAFF
NA TRBJ2-2 TRBV19 NA TGTGCCAGTAGTATAGACAGGGCGAACACCGGGGAGCTGTTTTTT CASSIDRANTGELFF
TRBD1 TRBJ2-7 TRBV19 NA TGTGCCAGTAGTATTAAGGGGACAGGGGGCAATGAGCAGTACTTC CASSIKGTGGNEQYF
NA TRBJ1-5 TRBV30 NA TGTGCCTGGGGGCGCGGAGGTCAGCCCCAGCATTTT CAWGRGGQPQHF
TRBD1 TRBJ2-3 TRBV29-1 NA TGCAGCGTTGAAGATCGTAAGGGGACAGGGGTAGGATCGGATACGCAGTATTTT CSVEDRKGTGVGSDTQYF
NA TRBJ2-5 TRBV19 NA TGTGCCAGTAGGAGGGGGACGTTGGAGACCCAGTACTTC CASRRGTLETQYF
TRBD1 TRBJ1-4 TRBV5-8 NA TGTGCCAGCAGCCCGGGGGGACAGGGAGAGGAAAAACTGTTTTTT CASSPGGQGEEKLFF
TRBD1 TRBJ2-7 TRBV5-4 NA TGTGCCAGCAGCTTCCGGGACAGGGTAAGGTACGAGCAGTACTTC CASSFRDRVRYEQYF
TRBD1 TRBJ1-2 TRBV4-1 NA TGCGCCAGCAGCCCGAGACAGGGTGGTTCGAACTATGGCTACACCTTC CASSPRQGGSNYGYTF
NA TRBJ1-5 TRBV19 few TGTGCCAGTAAGCGGGGGGGTCAGCCCCAGCATTTT CASKRGGQPQHF
NA TRBJ1-3 TRBV6-5 NA TGTGCCAGCAGTCCCCAGGCAGGGTCAGGAAACACCATATATTTT CASSPQAGSGNTIYF
NA TRBJ2-4 TRBV2 NA TGTGCCAGCAGTGAAGGGTCCGGAAACATTCAGTACTTC CASSEGSGNIQYF
NA TRBJ2-7 TRBV24-1 NA TGTGCCACCAGTGCCTCAGGGACACTTTCCTACGAGCAGTACTTC CATSASGTLSYEQYF
TRBD2 TRBJ2-7 TRBV13 NA TGTGCCAGCAGCCTAACCGCGGGGGCTAGCGGGGTTGAGCAGTACTTC CASSLTAGASGVEQYF
TRBD1 TRBJ1-5 TRBV5-5 NA TGTGCCAGCAGCGTTGGACAGGCGAGCAATCAGCCCCAGCATTTT CASSVGQASNQPQHF
TRBD1 TRBJ1-3 TRBV2 NA TGTGCCAGCAGCGGCGGACAGGGGGCCGGAAACACCATATATTTT CASSGGQGAGNTIYF
NA TRBJ1-1 TRBV7-9 NA TGTGCCAGCAGCTATTCACAGGGCCCTGAAGCTTTCTTT CASSYSQGPEAFF
TRBD2 TRBJ2-7 TRBV27 NA TGTGCCAGCAGTCCGGGACTATCCTACGAGCAGTACTTC CASSPGLSYEQYF
NA TRBJ1-3 TRBV9 once TGTGCCAGCAGCGTAGACCAGGGAAACACCATATATTTT CASSVDQGNTIYF
NA TRBJ1-2 TRBV10-3 NA TGTGCCATCAGTGACCGAACACAGGGAAATTATGGCTACACCTTC CAISDRTQGNYGYTF
TRBD1 TRBJ1-1 TRBV5-1 NA TGCGCCAGCAGCGGGACAGGGGGGCGGACTGAAGCTTTCTTT CASSGTGGRTEAFF
NA TRBJ1-2 TRBV19 NA TGTGCCAGTAGTATCGGGTATGGCTACACCTTC CASSIGYGYTF
NA TRBJ1-1 TRBV5-5 once TGTGCCAGCAGCTCGGGACTCCCGGGGGATGAAGCTTTCTTT CASSSGLPGDEAFF
TRBD1 TRBJ1-1 TRBV7-8 NA TGTGCCAGCAGCAGAGGAGGGACAGGGTGGTCTGAAGCTTTCTTT CASSRGGTGWSEAFF
NA TRBJ2-2 TRBV9 few TGTGCCAGCAGCGTGAGCCGTTCGAACACCGGGGAGCTGTTTTTT CASSVSRSNTGELFF
TRBD2 TRBJ2-3 TRBV18 NA TGTGCCAGCTCACCAAGTCCAGCGGGGGGGAAAAACGGGTTCGCAGATACGCAGTATTTT CASSPSPAGGKNGFADTQYF
TRBD1 TRBJ1-2 TRBV7-8 NA TGTGCCAGCAGCTCGCTACAGGGGGCGCGGGACACCTTC CASSSLQGARDTF
NA TRBJ1-6 TRBV3-1/TRBV3-2 NA TGTGCCAGCAGCCAAGAGGGGGGGAGGTCTTCACCCCTCCACTTT CASSQEGGRSSPLHF
TRBD1 TRBJ1-4 TRBV7-2 NA TGTGCCAGCAGCTTAGAAGGGGGCCGACAATCAGGACTGTTTTTT CASSLEGGRQSGLFF
NA TRBJ2-7 TRBV6-5 NA TGTGCCAGCAGCCTGACAACAGGGTCCTACGAGCAGTACTTC CASSLTTGSYEQYF
TRBD1 TRBJ2-7 TRBV6-5 NA TGTGCCAGCAGTTTTCGACAGGGGGCTATGTACGAGCAGTACTTC CASSFRQGAMYEQYF
NA TRBJ2-7 TRBV5-1 NA TGCGCCAGCAGCTACGGTCGCTACGAGCAGTACTTC CASSYGRYEQYF